This T cell receptor beta chain was observed in a study of OX40 agonist ivuxolimab in advanced cancers. Study outcomes and limitations: The authors also found low normalized T-cell clonal expansion in some nonresponders.

From germline, CDR1 is GTSNPN and CDR2 SVGIG (reference sequence). V was clipped by 2 bases and J by 6 bases, with 8 bases between them. There are 11 residues in the CDR3. About this clone itself: The antigen remains unidentified.

Profiled with immunoSEQ multiplex PCR; TCRdb holds only in-frame clones, not every one. The sample carries some 74,000 clones, approximately 85% recorded once. This sample comprised CD4+ or CD8+ T cells sorted from blood, obtained in a trial of the OX40 agonist ivuxolimab. The chain employs TRBV30 and TRBJ2-7; D perhaps matches TRBD2 (6 bases). This clonotype was sampled from an adult with an advanced solid tumor such as melanoma, head and neck, liver or kidney cancer. CDR3 sequence (DNA): TGTGCCTGGAGTAGGAGGGGCGAGCAGTACTTC. It codes for CAWSRRGEQYF.